The 12 T cell receptor beta chains below all came from one sample that was sequenced in a study of T cell responses to AZD1222 COVID-19 vaccine. Libraries were prepared by immunoSEQ multiplex PCR; TCRdb keeps only in-frame clonotypes and omits some of them. The data contain roughly 160,000 clones, about 91% of them singletons. The sequences come from peripheral blood, collected on day 0 of AZD1222 vaccination. The receptors here all came from an adult in good health.

V and J are TRBV7-2 and TRBJ1-4; D is undetermined. Per germline, CDR1 SGHTA and CDR2 FQGNSA. CDR3 size: 15 residues. The V end was cut by 1 base, the J end by 3 bases, with 9 bases between. CDR3 in DNA: TGTGCCAGCAGCTTAGGTGGCAGATCTAATGAAAAACTGTTTTTT. It yields the protein CASSLGGRSNEKLFF.

This clone was counted between two and nine times. The gene calls are TRBV7-6 and TRBJ2-3, with D possibly matching TRBD2 (7 bases). Germline CDR1 reads SGHVS; CDR2 reads FNYEAQ. Trimming took off 5 bases at V and 4 bases at J, with 22 bases between the two ends. The CDR3 length is 17 residues. This CDR3 reads CASSPQGRASIADTQYF. Here the CDR3 DNA reads TGTGCCAGCAGCCCTCAGGGGAGGGCCTCTATCGCAGATACGCAGTATTTT.

V gene TRBV6-5 combines with J gene TRBJ1-1; 7 nucleotides match TRBD1. The length of the CDR3 is 13 residues. The germline V gene encodes CDR1 MNHEY and CDR2 SVGAGI. Trimming cost V 9 bases and J 5 bases; bases outside gene matches: 9. CDR3 DNA: TGTGCCAGTACGAAGAGACAGGGAACTGAAGCTTTCTTT. Translated: CASTKRQGTEAFF.

The V call is TRBV20-1, the J call TRBJ2-5; D is uncertain. From germline, CDR1 is DFQATT and CDR2 SNEGSKA (reference sequence). Deletions cut 3 bases from V and 1 base from J, with 18 bases between. This CDR3 has 16 amino acids. DNA for the CDR3: TGCAGTGCTAGTCCTCCGAGGCCCTTCCTCCAAGAGACCCAGTACTTC. Its translation: CSASPPRPFLQETQYF.

This clone counts as medium-sized. This chain joins TRBV4-3 and TRBJ2-1; 8 nucleotides align to TRBD2. The germline V gene encodes CDR1 LGHNA and CDR2 YSLEER. The V and J ends lost 0 bases and 2 bases, in that order; junction bases with no gene match: 0. The CDR3 is 15 amino acids. As DNA, the CDR3 is TGCGCCAGCAGCCAAGACGGGGGGGCCTACAATGAGCAGTTCTTC. It is translated as CASSQDGGAYNEQFF.

This chain links TRBV6-2 or TRBV6-3 with TRBJ2-7, with D possibly being TRBD1 or TRBD2 (5 bases each). This CDR3 spans 13 amino acids. CDR1 and CDR2 from the germline V gene are MNHEY and SVGEGT. The V gene lost 5 bases and the J gene lost 7 bases, with 15 bases spanning the gap. CDR3 sequence reads: CASSMGTLWEQYF. In DNA, the CDR3 is TGTGCCAGCAGTATGGGGACCTTGTGGGAGCAGTACTTC.

The chain employs TRBV19 and TRBJ1-2, with a possible D match to TRBD1 (5 bases). CDR3 length: 12 amino acids. The ends were cut back, 7 bases at V and 7 bases at J, with 13 bases in the middle. In germline, CDR1 is LNHDA, CDR2 SQIVND (reference sequence). In DNA form, the CDR3 reads TGTGCCAGTATGGCAGGGTGGTCTGGCTACACCTTC. This translates into CASMAGWSGYTF. The whole variable domain, filled in from reference TRBV19 and TRBJ1-2, reads DGGITQSPKYLFRKEGQNVTLSCEQNLNHDAMYWYRQDPGQGLRLIYYSQIVNDFQKGDIAEGYSVSREKKESFPLTVTSAQKNPTAFYLCASMAGWSGYTFGSGTRLTVV.

Concerning this clone itself: One end of the junction varies from germline; a read error may be responsible. V usage is TRBV29-1 and J usage is TRBJ1-5; D may be TRBD1 (5 bases). The germline V gene encodes CDR1 SQVTM and CDR2 ANQGSEA. The CDR3 sequence is 15 residues long. Here the CDR3 reads CRVGAGTSSNQPQHF. In DNA, the CDR3 is TGCAGAGTTGGGGCAGGGACGTCGAGCAATCAGCCCCAGCATTTT.

The rearrangement links TRBV23-1 to TRBJ1-2, with 7 bases identical to TRBD1. TRBV23-1 is designated an ORF whose function remains uncertain. The CDR3 is 18 residues long. Trimming cost V 3 bases and J 4 bases; bases outside gene matches: 17. The CDR3: CASSHPPILGQEAYGYTF. CDR3 sequence (DNA): TGCGCCAGCAGTCATCCACCTATCTTAGGACAGGAGGCCTATGGCTACACCTTC.

The chain employs TRBV3-1 (or the pseudogene TRBV3-2) and TRBJ1-2, with TRBD1 identical over 7 bases. The CDR3 sequence is 13 residues long. The V and J ends lost 5 bases and 6 bases, in that order; junction bases with no gene match: 6. Germline V gives CDR1 LGHDT, CDR2 YNNKEL (reference sequence). The CDR3 here is CASSSRGRNGYTF. CDR3 sequence (DNA): TGTGCCAGCAGCTCCAGGGGGAGGAATGGCTACACCTTC.

This chain joins TRBV3-1 (or the pseudogene TRBV3-2) and TRBJ1-1, with a possible D match to TRBD1 (6 bases). This CDR3 has 16 residues. V was shortened by 0 bases and J by 4 bases, with 15 bases between the two germline ends. CDR1 is LGHDT, CDR2 YNNKEL, per germline (reference sequence). Written as DNA, the CDR3 is TGTGCCAGCAGCCAAGATCGGCGGGGGCGAGGCACTGAAGCTTTCTTT. This translates into CASSQDRRGRGTEAFF.

This chain links TRBV5-1 with TRBJ2-1, with D hard to call. Germline CDR1 is SGHRS and CDR2 is YFSETQ. Trimming took 1 base from V and 0 from J, leaving 23 bases between them. This CDR3 has 20 residues. Here the CDR3 DNA reads TGCGCCAGCAGCTTGCGGATCGCGTCAGATCATTACAGCTCCTACAATGAGCAGTTCTTC. Translated: CASSLRIASDHYSSYNEQFF.